The T cell receptor (beta chain) under discussion was sequenced for a study of cytotoxic CD8 clonotypes in ibrutinib-treated CLL. Overall study: The subjects consisted of ten to twelve relapsed/refractory and over 14 treatment-naive individuals, with 17 IGHV unmutated. General study findings and limits: Clonality showed a rise at ibrutinib response that reversed toward baseline at progression. There were few public clonotypes, and on treatment they contracted or stayed stable.

Deep sequencing aimed at 1 in 200,000 to 1 in 1 million T cells' resolution. This table comes from immunoSEQ multiplex PCR, and its TCRdb copy is limited to in-frame clones, with some not included. This table holds 150,000 to 200,000 clones, 70% to 90% found once. The CDR3 loop spans 16 amino acids. Trimming took 8 bases from V and 0 from J; bases not matched to a gene: 7. CDR1 and CDR2 (germline): ENHRY, SYGVKD. This clone came up a few times. Its antigen is still unknown. V usage is TRBV10-3 and J usage is TRBJ2-1; 10 nucleotides agree with TRBD2. Sample: PBMCs, taken at disease progression, from a patient treated with ibrutinib. The receptor was isolated from a human donor with chronic lymphocytic leukemia. Here the CDR3 reads CAIRGASGSSYNEQFF. CDR3 bases: TGTGCCATCCGAGGGGCTAGCGGGAGCTCCTACAATGAGCAGTTCTTC.